This entry lists 27 T cell receptor beta chains sequenced from one sample in a study of T cell changes during pregnancy in multiple sclerosis. Some clones are missing from TCRdb's copy, which holds only in-frame ones; the method was immunoSEQ multiplex PCR. The data hold roughly 23,000 clones, with around nine tenths observed a single time. The material sequenced was CD4+ T cells from peripheral blood mononuclear cells, taken in the second trimester of pregnancy. The receptors originated from a female donor in good health, enrolled as a control in a pregnancy study.

The V gene is TRBV28, the J gene TRBJ2-7; 9 bases are a match to TRBD2. With V trimmed by 4 bases and J by 1 base, 14 bases remained unmatched. The CDR3 sequence is 18 residues long. Germline V gene lookup returns CDR1 MDHEN and CDR2 SYDVKM. CDR3 in DNA: TGTGCCAGCAGTTCGCCGGGGGATCTAGCGGGATTATCCTACGAGCAGTACTTC. This encodes CASSSPGDLAGLSYEQYF.

This chain connects TRBV27 to TRBJ1-2; 7 bases are a match to TRBD1. Germline trimming cut 3 bases from V and 4 bases from J; bases unmatched to any gene: 5. The CDR3 runs 14 residues. Germline CDR1 is MNHEY and CDR2 is SMNVEV (reference sequence). CDR3 coding DNA: TGTGCCAGCAGTTTGGGGCAGGGGGGCTATGGCTACACCTTC. It encodes CASSLGQGGYGYTF.

This clone qualifies as medium-sized. The chain combines TRBV30 with TRBJ1-1, with D possibly being TRBD1 (6 bases). V dropped 4 bases and J dropped 1 base, with 7 bases sitting between them. This CDR3 is 12 amino acids long. Germline V lookup: CDR1 GTSNPN, CDR2 SVGIG (reference sequence). CDR3 nucleotide sequence: TGTGCCTGGACGACAGGGAACACTGAAGCTTTCTTT. Translating it yields CAWTTGNTEAFF.

The rearrangement links TRBV10-3 to TRBJ1-1; no clear D. Germline-derived CDR1 and CDR2 are ENHRY and SYGVKD. CDR3 length: 13 residues. Trimming took 10 bases from V and 7 from J, leaving 19 bases between them. As DNA, the CDR3 is TGTGCCACCTCCCCGCCCACAGCGGATGAAGCTTTCTTT. It specifies CATSPPTADEAFF.

V and J are TRBV7-3 and TRBJ1-2, with 7 bases matching TRBD1. The V and J ends lost 6 bases and 7 bases, in that order; junction bases with no gene match: 8. The CDR3 contains 13 residues. Germline V gives CDR1 SGHTA, CDR2 FQGTGA. The CDR3 sequence: CASRFDRVLGYTF. For the CDR3, the DNA is TGTGCCAGCAGGTTCGACAGGGTACTTGGCTACACCTTC.

The genes are TRBV29-1 and TRBJ1-1; TRBD1 is a possible D gene (5 bases). CDR3 size: 12 residues. Germline V gene data show CDR1 as SQVTM and CDR2 as ANQGSEA. Trimming took 1 base from V and 6 from J, leaving 9 bases between them. CDR3 sequence (DNA): TGCAGCGTTGAAGCGGGGGTGGCTGAAGCTTTCTTT. Residues: CSVEAGVAEAFF.

The chain combines TRBV9 with TRBJ1-6; 7 bases align to TRBD1. CDR3 size: 14 residues. Unmatched junction bases numbered 7, after V lost 4 bases and J lost 9 bases. The V gene's germline CDR1 is SGDLS and CDR2 YYNGEE. CDR3 in amino acids: CASSSNRGRSPLHF. DNA of the CDR3: TGTGCCAGCAGCTCGAACAGGGGACGTTCACCCCTCCACTTT.

This chain joins TRBV6-5 and TRBJ1-2; D is possibly TRBD1 (5 bases). V was trimmed by 2 bases and J by 4 bases, leaving 14 bases between them. This CDR3 is 15 amino acids long. Germline V gene lookup returns CDR1 MNHEY and CDR2 SVGAGI. CDR3 loop: CASSYDGGRGYGYTF. For the CDR3, the DNA is TGTGCCAGCAGTTACGATGGAGGGAGGGGCTATGGCTACACCTTC.

CDR3 nucleotides: TGTGCCAGTAGCCCCACTGGCAGGCCCGCGGGCATTCAGTACTTC. This encodes CASSPTGRPAGIQYF. The genes are TRBV19 and TRBJ2-4; possible D gene TRBD2, 5 bases. CDR1 and CDR2 from the germline V gene are LNHDA and SQIVND (reference sequence). The CDR3 is made up of 15 amino acids. V was clipped by 6 bases and J by 9 bases, with 21 bases between them.

This chain links TRBV5-1 with TRBJ2-5; 7 positions match TRBD1. This CDR3 has 13 residues. With 5 bases clipped from V and 5 bases from J, the junction kept 6 bases outside the gene matches. Germline CDR1 is SGHRS and CDR2 is YFSETQ. The CDR3 loop reads CASRNTGVETQYF. The DNA for the CDR3 is TGCGCCAGCAGAAATACAGGGGTGGAGACCCAGTACTTC.

The chain couples TRBV28 to TRBJ1-6; TRBD1 aligns across 8 bases. J was trimmed by 9 bases and V by 5 bases; bases with no gene match: 24. CDR3 length: 20 amino acids. Germline values: CDR1 MDHEN, CDR2 SYDVKM. The chain's CDR3 is CASSPVSAGTGKWNSSPLHF. The CDR3 bases are TGTGCCAGCAGTCCAGTTTCCGCCGGGACAGGAAAGTGGAATTCTTCACCCCTCCACTTT.

The chain combines TRBV10-1 with TRBJ1-5; 7 bases map to TRBD1. The ends lost 5 bases at V and 5 bases at J; junction bases unmatched: 3. The CDR3 spans 13 residues. The germline V gene encodes CDR1 WNHNN and CDR2 SYGVQD (reference sequence). CDR3 amino acids: CASSLQGDQPQHF. CDR3 DNA sequence: TGCGCCAGCAGTTTGCAGGGGGATCAGCCCCAGCATTTT.

This chain links TRBV29-1 with TRBJ2-5, with D perhaps matching TRBD2 (6 bases). V was clipped by 3 bases and J by 5 bases, with 16 bases between them. This CDR3 is built from 14 residues. Germline CDR1 is SQVTM and CDR2 is ANQGSEA. Here the CDR3 DNA reads TGCAGCGTTGATATCGCTAGCGAAGGGGAGACCCAGTACTTC. Protein sequence: CSVDIASEGETQYF.

J is TRBJ2-5 and V is TRBV10-3, with D unclear. Germline lookup yields CDR1 ENHRY and CDR2 SYGVKD. The V gene lost 4 bases and the J gene lost 1 base, with 7 bases spanning the gap. The CDR3 runs to 13 residues. The CDR3 DNA follows: TGTGCCATCAGTGGCACAGCCCAAGAGACCCAGTACTTC. Its protein is CAISGTAQETQYF.

The CDR3 DNA follows: TGTGCCAGCAGCTTAGGACAAGACTATGGCTACACCTTC. This codes for CASSLGQDYGYTF. V is TRBV7-9 and J is TRBJ1-2; D ambiguous. From germline, CDR1 is SEHNR and CDR2 FQNEAQ (reference sequence). V dropped 1 base and J dropped 3 bases, with 6 bases sitting between them. The CDR3 is made up of 13 amino acids.

The J gene is TRBJ1-4, the V gene TRBV7-2; 7 positions match TRBD1. The CDR3 has 14 amino acids. Germline V gene data show CDR1 as SGHTA and CDR2 as FQGNSA. Trimming cost V 5 bases and J 8 bases; bases outside gene matches: 8. The CDR3 region has the DNA TGTGCCAGCAGCCGGACAGGCTCGGGGGAAAAACTGTTTTTT. Protein: CASSRTGSGEKLFF.

The rearrangement joins TRBV5-6 to TRBJ2-1; 11 bases fit TRBD2. Germline loops: CDR1 SGHDT, CDR2 YYEEEE. CDR3 length: 17 residues. With 3 bases clipped from V and 1 base from J, the junction kept 6 bases outside the gene matches. The CDR3 region is CASSSLAGVVSYNEQFF. The CDR3 DNA sequence: TGTGCCAGCAGCTCACTAGCGGGAGTTGTATCCTACAATGAGCAGTTCTTC.

The chain is built from TRBV2 and TRBJ2-1; 14 bases match TRBD2. V was pared by 8 bases and J by 7 bases, with 4 bases of the junction left unmatched. Germline V CDR1 and CDR2: SNHLY, FYNNEI. CDR3 size: 14 residues. CDR3 region: CASAGLAGANEQFF. The CDR3 DNA is TGTGCCAGCGCGGGACTAGCGGGGGCGAATGAGCAGTTCTTC.

The chain uses TRBV11-2 and TRBJ2-1; 7 positions agree with TRBD1. Germline lookup yields CDR1 SGHAT and CDR2 FQNNGV. The CDR3 length is 16 residues. Trimming removed 0 bases from V and 4 bases from J; junction bases left unmatched: 6. CDR3 protein: CASSLERVQGYNEQFF. CDR3 nucleotides: TGTGCCAGCAGCTTAGAACGGGTACAGGGGTACAATGAGCAGTTCTTC.

The rearrangement uses TRBV19 and TRBJ2-2; no clear D. CDR1 LNHDA and CDR2 SQIVND come from the germline V gene (reference sequence). Between the trimmed V and J ends, which lost 5 bases and 0 bases, there was a span of 10 bases. This CDR3 is built from 15 residues. This CDR3 is CASSPVRTNTGELFF. CDR3 coding DNA: TGTGCCAGTAGTCCGGTCAGGACGAACACCGGGGAGCTGTTTTTT.

This chain uses TRBV19 with TRBJ2-7; 10 nucleotides line up with TRBD2. The CDR3 covers 17 residues. The J segment lost 5 bases and the V segment lost 3 bases, leaving 13 bases of the junction unmatched. From germline, CDR1 is LNHDA and CDR2 SQIVND (reference sequence). CDR3 region: CASSMGALAGVPHEQYF. CDR3 DNA: TGTGCCAGTAGTATGGGGGCCCTAGCGGGAGTCCCCCACGAGCAGTACTTC.

V gene TRBV4-1 combines with J gene TRBJ2-7, with D unresolved. Looked up from germline, CDR1 is MGHRA and CDR2 is YSYEKL. This CDR3 region has 14 residues. Trimming pared 0 bases from V and 2 bases from J, leaving 8 bases between. The CDR3 reads CASSQEGGPYEQYF. CDR3 sequence (DNA): TGCGCCAGCAGCCAAGAAGGCGGCCCCTACGAGCAGTACTTC.

The rearrangement links TRBV9 to TRBJ2-7, with 8 positions matching TRBD1. This CDR3 has 15 residues. V was clipped by 4 bases and J by 2 bases; unmatched bases: 8. Looked up from germline, CDR1 is SGDLS and CDR2 is YYNGEE. Here the CDR3 DNA reads TGTGCCAGCAGCCATACCTGGGACAGGCCCTACGAGCAGTACTTC. It translates to CASSHTWDRPYEQYF.

This chain links TRBV18 with TRBJ1-3, with 12 bases lining up with TRBD1. The CDR3 runs 16 residues. Germline V CDR1 and CDR2: KGHSH, LQKENI. Trimming cost V 3 bases and J 2 bases; bases outside gene matches: 2. The CDR3 loop is CASSPWDRGPGNTIYF. In DNA, the CDR3 is TGTGCCAGCTCACCCTGGGACAGGGGGCCTGGAAACACCATATATTTT.

This clone is a singleton in its sample. The rearrangement uses TRBV30 and TRBJ1-1, with D possibly TRBD1 on 5 matching bases. V lost 3 bases, J lost 2 bases, and 10 bases lay in between. CDR3 size: 13 residues. Germline V gene sequence: CDR1 GTSNPN, CDR2 SVGIG (reference sequence). DNA of the CDR3: TGTGCCTGGAGGTCAGGGTTCAACACTGAAGCTTTCTTT. Amino acid sequence: CAWRSGFNTEAFF.

The chain employs TRBV11-2 and TRBJ1-5; D may be TRBD1 (5 bases). The germline V gene has CDR1 SGHAT and CDR2 FQNNGV. V was pared by 1 base and J by 3 bases, with 13 bases between. The CDR3 consists of 16 residues. CDR3: CASSLGRGRYNQPQHF. CDR3 in DNA: TGTGCCAGCAGCTTAGGGAGGGGCCGTTACAATCAGCCCCAGCATTTT.

The chain uses TRBV6-1 and TRBJ2-3; no reliable D call. The germline V gene encodes CDR1 MNHNS and CDR2 SASEGT. The CDR3 runs to 15 residues. Trimming stripped 2 bases from V and 2 bases from J, with 11 bases between. CDR3: CASSELATATDTQYF. The CDR3 DNA follows: TGTGCCAGCAGTGAATTGGCCACAGCCACAGATACGCAGTATTTT.